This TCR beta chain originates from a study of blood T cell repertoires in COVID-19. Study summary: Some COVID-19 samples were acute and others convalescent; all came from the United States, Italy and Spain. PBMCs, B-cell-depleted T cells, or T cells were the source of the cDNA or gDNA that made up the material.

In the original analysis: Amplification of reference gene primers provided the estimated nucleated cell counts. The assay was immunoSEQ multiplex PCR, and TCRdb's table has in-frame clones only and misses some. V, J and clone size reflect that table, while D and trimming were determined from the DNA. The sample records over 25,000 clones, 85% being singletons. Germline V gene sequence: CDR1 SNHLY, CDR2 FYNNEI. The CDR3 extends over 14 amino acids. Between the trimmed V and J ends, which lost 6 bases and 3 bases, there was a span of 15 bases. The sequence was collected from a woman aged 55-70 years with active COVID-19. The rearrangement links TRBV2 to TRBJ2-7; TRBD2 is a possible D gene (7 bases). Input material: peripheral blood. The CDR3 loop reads CASRYREGYYEQYF. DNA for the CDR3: TGTGCCAGCAGATACAGGGAGGGTTACTACGAGCAGTACTTC. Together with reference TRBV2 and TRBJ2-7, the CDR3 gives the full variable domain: EPEVTQTPSHQVTQMGQEVILRCVPISNHLYFYWYRQILGQKVEFLVSFYNNEISEKSEIFDDQFSVERPDGSNFTLKIRSTKLEDSAMYFCASRYREGYYEQYFGPGTRLTVT.